This TCR beta chain emerged from a study of cytomegalovirus exposure and HLA in healthy donors. Study context: Some 85 million unique TCRs from HLA-typed donors were held in an early data release.

PCR primers comprised 60 Vbeta and 13 Jbeta primers. Produced via immunoSEQ multiplex PCR; TCRdb's table is partial and in-frame only. The sample lists around 120,000 clones, just under 85% seen once, with approximately 3% in the top ten. Study-level points and caveats: Previously analyzed data showed that most TCR beta V segments were productive at a frequency of about 87% or about 30%. In a later analysis, TCR association rates varied by HLA locus: DRB1 most, HLA-C fewest.

With respect to this clone: Its antigen is not identified.

The sequenced material came from PBMCs. The sequence derives from a boy younger than 10 in good health and CMV-seronegative.

CDR3 sequence: CASSYSRQGSGYGYTF. The CDR3 DNA is TGTGCCAGCAGTTACTCGAGACAGGGGTCAGGCTATGGCTACACCTTC. V and J are TRBV6-5 and TRBJ1-2; 8 bases map to TRBD1. J lost 4 bases, V lost 0 bases, and 7 bases had no gene match. The CDR3 spans 16 residues. Looked up from germline, CDR1 is MNHEY and CDR2 is SVGAGI.